This T cell receptor (beta chain) was recorded in a study of cytomegalovirus exposure and HLA in healthy donors. Study-level information: Around 77% of around 390 genotyped donors fell in the Caucasian-associated ancestry cluster.

The CDR3 is 14 amino acids. Trimming at V came to 1 base and at J to 8 bases, leaving 4 bases not matched to a gene. CDR1 and CDR2 from the germline V gene are SEHNR and FQNEAQ (reference sequence). Findings and limits, study-wide: In a later analysis, DRB1 alleles had the most associated TCRs; HLA-C alleles the fewest. The authors enumerated around 150 TCR beta chains as linked to cytomegalovirus. A later analysis linked a missense variant in DCLRE1C to the trimming of TCR beta V and J genes.

It was with 60 Vbeta and 13 Jbeta primers that the PCR ran. This table comes from immunoSEQ multiplex PCR, and its TCRdb copy is limited to in-frame clones, with some not included. The repertoire holds under 150,000 clones, with 70% to 85% as singletons. The sample holds one count of this clone. Its antigen is not known. The chain is built from TRBV7-9 and TRBJ2-1; 8 bases map to TRBD2. The clonotype comes from a boy younger than 10 in good health and CMV-seronegative. The sequenced sample was PBMCs. CDR3 DNA sequence: TGTGCCAGCAGCTTAGGGGCCGGGAGGGATGAGCAGTTCTTC. Translated, it gives CASSLGAGRDEQFF.